This T cell receptor (beta chain) was identified in a study of blood T cell repertoires in COVID-19. Study at large: From T cells, B-cell-depleted T cells, or PBMCs came the material, which was cDNA or gDNA.

Participants had their cohort set by participant-reported clinical history. Individuals in the exposed group had encountered a COVID-19 case within 2 weeks preceding study entry. This CDR3 is 16 amino acids long. Trimming shortened V by 3 bases and J by 1 base, and 13 bases separated the two germline ends. Germline lookup yields CDR1 MDHEN and CDR2 SYDVKM. In the original processing: Estimation of nucleated cell counts relied on the amplification of reference gene primers. The repertoire was sequenced with immunoSEQ multiplex PCR; TCRdb's copy has only in-frame clones and lacks some. V and J calls and clone size are copied from that table; D and trimming were computed from the DNA. Among hundreds of thousands of clones, about 85% were seen once, and the ten largest hold 1.9%.

This clonotype was sampled from a woman in her 30s who had been exposed to COVID-19. The specimen was PBMCs or T cells enriched from blood (not recorded which). The chain combines TRBV28 with TRBJ2-4, with D perhaps matching TRBD1 (7 bases). The CDR3 DNA is TGTGCCAGCAGTTTCCTTCCAGGGGGGGCCAAAAACATTCAGTACTTC. It codes for CASSFLPGGAKNIQYF.